This T cell receptor beta chain was found in a study of B cell selection in AIRE deficiency. Study results and limitations: Patient Tconv and Treg cells showed healthy-like TCRBV usage, CDR3 length, diversity.

Only in-frame clones appear in the TCRdb table, and some are missing; sequencing was by immunoSEQ multiplex PCR. Of some 21,000 clones in the sample, over 90% are singletons; the top ten hold just under 2%. Sorted regulatory T cells were CD4-positive, CD25-high and CD127-low or negative. Germline CDR1 and CDR2: SGHNT and YENEEA. The CDR3 is 12 residues long. Deletions cut 5 bases from V and 6 bases from J, with 11 bases between. In regard to this clone: The target antigen is unknown.

The clonotype comes from a human donor with AIRE deficiency. The V and J genes are TRBV11-3 and TRBJ2-7; maybe TRBD2 (6 bases). Sequenced material: Tregs sorted from PBMCs. CDR3 region: CASSTRRGEQYF. The CDR3 nucleotides are TGTGCCAGCAGCACACGGAGGGGCGAGCAGTACTTC.